This note documents a single T cell receptor (beta chain) sequence. This clone was recorded a few times. Its antigen remains unidentified. The input lacks base qualities; no much larger clone sits a single base away. The data belong to a study of cytomegalovirus exposure and HLA in healthy donors (dated by TCRdb to 2016 to 2017). Notes on the research overall: According to an earlier analysis of 450 to 650 of the donors, about 179 million T cells yielded 90 million to 130 million unique TCR beta sequences and 276 Gb of sequence data. An early release covering over 500 HLA-typed donors comprised 250 to 350 gigabases of sequencing data and approximately 80 million unique TCR sequences. Among the approximately 430 genotyped donors, approximately 76% belonged to the genetic ancestry cluster associated with self-reported Caucasian donors. The study aimed to test whether signatures of past pathogen exposure could be identified by cataloging public T cell receptors. The study profiled the T cell repertoires of some 610 subjects by immunosequencing and related them to cytomegalovirus serostatus. Along with the approximately 670-subject first cohort, a separate validation cohort of around 110 different subjects was used. The study combined high-throughput TCR immunosequencing, statistical association of individual TCRs with disease status, and machine learning to predict cytomegalovirus infection status. A later analysis re-examined previously published TCR beta repertoires from more than 600 donors and added high-resolution HLA genotyping to investigate patterns of TCR occurrence. Rather than drawing on any new phenotypic data, the later analysis identified candidate immune exposures from TCR beta sequences and the way those sequences occurred across donors. In an earlier analysis of a few hundred of the donors, high-throughput TCR beta sequencing was used to judge whether each TCR beta V gene segment behaved as functional or pseudogenic. Alongside the repertoire data, information on donor age, sex, ethnicity and CMV serostatus was compiled. In a later genetic analysis, genome-wide SNP genotypes for 398 of the 666 donors were used, and that subset was treated as a discovery cohort. All discovery cohort repertoires had been generated on a single sequencing platform. Class I and class II HLA loci were covered by the typing at four-digit resolution. Typing coverage varied by locus: roughly 629-640 donors for A, B, C, DRB1 and DQB1; approximately 500 for DQA1; around 610 for DPA1; roughly 450 for DPB1. Because of strong linkage in the cohort, five DR-DQ haplotypes were treated as single units for association and clustering. Among almost 400 genotyped donors of the cohort, an average of around 240,000 unique TCR beta nucleotide sequences were sequenced per donor, about a sixth of them non-productive. Results and caveats for the whole study, not just this receptor: Most CMV-associated TCR beta chains appeared to be HLA-restricted in a later analysis, and the HLA associations seemed to be driven largely by CMV exposure. At a false discovery rate of 0.05, a later analysis linked about 17,000 TCR beta sequences to specific HLA alleles. Because counts were too low, approximately 18 rarely observed V segments, including chromosome 9 orphons, were excluded from the earlier analysis of a few hundred of the donors. In an earlier analysis of some 500 of the donors, most TCR beta V segments appeared in productive rearrangements about 87% or about 30% of the time, broadly matching IMGT annotations. Immune exposure information for the cohort was limited to CMV serostatus. Across donors, most TCR sequences were observed very rarely, whereas some public TCRs were present in many individuals. An association between a missense DCLRE1C variant and V-gene and J-gene trimming of TCR beta chains was found in a later genetic analysis and replicated in an independent cohort. Linkage disequilibrium might explain the correlated functional status among segregating V segments, but an unknown experimental factor could not be ruled out. According to a later analysis, TCR association rates differed among HLA loci, with DRB1 alleles showing the most associated TCRs and HLA-C alleles showing the fewest. The authors suggested that the approach could potentially be generalized to other disease states and immunological phenotypes. In this cohort, only TCR beta chains were sequenced, and detectable features were limited by the absence of alpha or paired-chain data. When HLA alleles, especially DR and DQ, strongly co-occurred, TCR associations were difficult to assign to individual alleles. Compared with the 666-donor mean, donors in an Asian-associated ancestry cluster had fewer N-insertions in productive TCRs, according to a later genetic analysis. In vitro tests confirmed that a few of the cytomegalovirus-associated TCR beta chains recognize cytomegalovirus antigens. Because HLA typing was missing for some donors at each locus, association tests included only the typed subset. Compared with equally common non-associated chains, HLA-associated TCR beta chains in a later analysis were more clonally expanded and had lower generation probabilities. In a later analysis, several top co-occurrence clusters were reported to appear linked to parvovirus B19, influenza, CMV and Epstein-Barr virus. The classifier was reported to diagnose cytomegalovirus status with high specificity and sensitivity in both the original cohort and the validation cohort. A further reported finding was that TCR beta sequences accurately predicted the HLA-A and HLA-B alleles for most subjects in the first cohort. The presence/absence analyses assumed that sequencing depth was roughly uniform across donors, and that assumption may not be true. A cluster of highly shared sequence variants was judged likely to be a technical artifact of the sequencing pipeline. The study gave a list of under 200 TCR beta chains associated with cytomegalovirus.

The library was produced with the immunoSEQ multiplex PCR assay. For the multiplex PCR, a mixture combining 60 forward primers for TCR Vbeta segments and 13 reverse primers for TCR Jbeta segments was used. The CDR3 region of rearranged TCR beta genes was amplified from genomic DNA by a multiplex PCR assay. The Illumina HiSeq System was used to sequence the amplified TCR beta libraries as 87-base-pair reads. The authors' analysis ran thus. Across the 640 or so repertoires, a later analysis counted tens of millions of unique TCR beta chains, 9.5 million to 12 million of which were shared by at least two donors. To remove PCR and sequencing errors, raw reads were error-corrected and collapsed into unique sequences using a nearest-neighbor algorithm that merged closely related sequences. To assign V, D and J gene segments, CDR3 sequences were aligned to IMGT reference sequences. For a sequence to be retained, at least a six-nucleotide match to both a V gene segment and a J gene segment was required. Rearrangements were called productive when the CDR3 lacked stop codons and stayed in frame with V and J; all others were non-productive. CDR3 was defined by IMGT convention, running from the second conserved V-encoded cysteine to the conserved J-encoded phenylalanine. The earlier analysis of 587 of the donors excluded any sequence lacking an unambiguous match to a single V gene segment. An earlier analysis of some 500 of the donors classified V segments as functional when productive rearrangements were above 56.7% and as segregating when the standard deviation between donors was above 5%. A statistical classification framework was built for diagnosing cytomegalovirus status from the catalog of TCR beta chain sequences. In a later analysis, V and J genes were assigned by comparing TCR nucleotide sequences against IMGT/GENE-DB human TR gene sequences. In a later analysis, CDR3 sequences and most-parsimonious VDJ recombination scenarios were assigned using the TCRdist pipeline. A later analysis defined each TCR beta chain by its CDR3 amino acid sequence plus V-gene family, and excluded reads lacking a unique V-gene family. In a later analysis, fewer than 650 highly shared, low-generation-probability nucleotide sequences were removed to address suspected cross-contamination and a sequencing artifact. In a later analysis, a clonal expansion index was calculated for each public chain from normalized within-repertoire ranks of inferred template counts. In a later analysis, generation probabilities were computed with a VDJ recombination model fitted to out-of-frame rearrangements, and the resulting probabilities were checked against IGoR. A later analysis scored TCR-TCR, TCR-HLA and TCR-CMV co-occurrence with hypergeometric tests, applying a repertoire-size bias correction to TCR pairs. In a later analysis, false discovery rates were estimated by permuting HLA or CMV assignments 20 times. A later analysis grouped co-occurring TCRs with DBSCAN, adding TCRdist sequence similarity when clustering within HLA-allele-positive subsets. Repertoires with fewer than 30,000 or more than 120,000 public chains, plus five repertoires with anomalous nucleotide sharing, were excluded from co-occurrence clustering. Not all clones reach the TCRdb copy of this immuneACCESS table, which keeps in-frame sequences only. Checked studies attribute under half of the gap to unresolved V genes and leave the rest unexplained. V and J calls and clone size are given by that table; D and trimming were obtained from the DNA. Present in this sample are some 190,000 clones, around four fifths of which were seen just once. The ten most abundant clones make up approximately 1.4% of the sample.

The cohort consisted of 670 or so healthy bone marrow donors. Cohort members were all nominally healthy when sampled, although unrecorded immune exposures were likely present. The donor tested CMV seronegative, placing the donor among the approximately 360 seronegative members of the cohort. A peripheral blood sample was collected from each donor, and TCR beta sequencing was performed on peripheral blood mononuclear cells. Genomic DNA was extracted from the blood cell samples with the Qiagen DNeasy Blood Extraction Kit. The sequence came from a man aged 18 to 29 in good health and CMV-seronegative. The sample taken for sequencing was PBMCs.

The nucleotide sequence reads TGTGCCAGCAGCATAAGCGGGGACGCCTCCTACGAGCAGTACTTC. Its product reads: CASSISGDASYEQYF. The rearranged chain carries TRBV11-2 and TRBJ2-7, with 7 junctional bases fitting TRBD2. The CDR3 spans 15 residues, from the cysteine through the phenylalanine. Of all the DNA, just the CDR3 is kept, 45 bases in frame from base 1. The V end gives up 5 bases and the J end 0 bases, leaving 7 bases in the junction not matched to a gene. The germline V gene gives CDR1 as SGHAT and CDR2 as FQNNGV.